This T cell receptor beta chain stems from a study of STAT3 mutations in large granular lymphocyte leukemia. Whole-study findings and limits: Every T-cell large granular lymphocyte leukemia patient had at least one immunodominant TCR beta clonotype.

Comment on this clone: Its antigen is not identified.

Libraries were prepared by immunoSEQ multiplex PCR; TCRdb keeps only in-frame clonotypes and omits some of them. Among thousands of clones listed, 74% were seen once. The V end lost 5 bases, the J end lost 14 bases, and 21 bases lay between the germline ends. CDR1 is SGHTA, CDR2 FQGNSA, per germline. The length of the CDR3 is 13 residues. The gene calls are TRBV7-2 and TRBJ1-1; no clear D. This clonotype originated in a man in his 60s with T-cell large granular lymphocyte leukemia. Some clones in this sample may be carry-over from other donors' samples. The sample was peripheral blood mononuclear cells. As DNA, the CDR3 is TGTGCCAGCAGCGACTATCTGACGGTGAAGCTGTTCTTT. Residues: CASSDYLTVKLFF.